This T cell receptor beta chain was recovered during a study of T cell responses to AZD1222 COVID-19 vaccine. Study-wide findings and caveats: Among vaccine-associated CD4 TCRs, coverage spanned spike, with dominance at 160-218 and 743-854. A mostly white British donor set with more females was recruited, and clonal diversity was possibly underestimated.

CDR3 length equals 16 residues. Trimming at V came to 2 bases and at J to 2 bases, leaving 8 bases not matched to a gene. Germline V gene sequence: CDR1 LNHDA, CDR2 SQIVND (reference sequence). Second doses were pooled across both intervals (about 4 or about 12 weeks). Remarks on this clone: No antigen is known for it.

The data were produced by immunoSEQ multiplex PCR, yet TCRdb's version contains in-frame clones alone and is incomplete. Of about 180,000 clones listed, 88% are singletons. Sequenced here: peripheral blood, sampled 28 days after the second AZD1222 dose. The source is an adult who received the AZD1222 COVID-19 vaccine. V is TRBV19 and J is TRBJ1-2; 7 nucleotides match TRBD1. This CDR3 is CASSIPTARGNYGYTF. The CDR3 DNA sequence: TGTGCCAGTAGTATACCTACAGCCAGGGGGAACTATGGCTACACCTTC.